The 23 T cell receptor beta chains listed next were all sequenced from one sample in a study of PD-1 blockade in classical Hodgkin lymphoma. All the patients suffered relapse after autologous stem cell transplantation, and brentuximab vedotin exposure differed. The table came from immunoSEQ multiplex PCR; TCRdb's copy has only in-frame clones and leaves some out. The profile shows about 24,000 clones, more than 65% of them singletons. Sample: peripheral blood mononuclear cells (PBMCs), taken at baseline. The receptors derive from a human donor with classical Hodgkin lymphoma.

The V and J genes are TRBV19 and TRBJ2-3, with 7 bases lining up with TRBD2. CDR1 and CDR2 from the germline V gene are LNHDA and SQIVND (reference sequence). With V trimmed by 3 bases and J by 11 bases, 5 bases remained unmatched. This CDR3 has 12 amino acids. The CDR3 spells CASSILGRGQYF. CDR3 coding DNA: TGTGCCAGTAGTATTTTGGGGAGGGGGCAGTATTTT.

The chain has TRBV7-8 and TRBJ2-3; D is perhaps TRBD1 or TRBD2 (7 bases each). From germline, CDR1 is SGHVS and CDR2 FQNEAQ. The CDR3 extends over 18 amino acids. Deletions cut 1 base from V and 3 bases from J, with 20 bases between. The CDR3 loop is CASSLVPTTGRETDTQYF. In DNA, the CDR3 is TGTGCCAGCAGCTTAGTCCCTACGACAGGGAGGGAGACAGATACGCAGTATTTT.

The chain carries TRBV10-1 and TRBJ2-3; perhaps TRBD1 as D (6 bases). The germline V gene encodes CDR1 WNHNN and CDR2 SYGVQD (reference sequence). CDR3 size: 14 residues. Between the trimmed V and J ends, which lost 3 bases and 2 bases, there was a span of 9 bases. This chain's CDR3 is CASSEDRPTDTQYF. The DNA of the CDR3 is TGCGCCAGCAGTGAAGACAGGCCCACAGATACGCAGTATTTT.

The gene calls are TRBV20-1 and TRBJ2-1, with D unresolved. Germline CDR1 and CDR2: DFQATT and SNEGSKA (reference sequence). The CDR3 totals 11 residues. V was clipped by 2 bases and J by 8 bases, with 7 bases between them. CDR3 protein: CSARSGDEQFF. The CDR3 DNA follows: TGCAGTGCTAGATCAGGAGATGAGCAGTTCTTC.

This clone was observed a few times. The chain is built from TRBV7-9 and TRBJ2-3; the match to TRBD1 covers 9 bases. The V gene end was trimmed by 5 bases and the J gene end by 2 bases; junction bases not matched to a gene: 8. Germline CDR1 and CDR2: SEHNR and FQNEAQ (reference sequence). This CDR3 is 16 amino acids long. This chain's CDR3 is CASSPAGTGYTDTQYF. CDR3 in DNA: TGTGCCAGCAGCCCAGCCGGGACAGGGTACACAGATACGCAGTATTTT.

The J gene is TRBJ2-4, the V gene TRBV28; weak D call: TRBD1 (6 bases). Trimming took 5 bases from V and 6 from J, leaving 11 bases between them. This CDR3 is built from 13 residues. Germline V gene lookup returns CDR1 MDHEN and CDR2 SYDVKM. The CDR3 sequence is CASSKGTLNIQYF. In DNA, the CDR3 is TGTGCCAGCAGTAAAGGGACACTAAACATTCAGTACTTC.

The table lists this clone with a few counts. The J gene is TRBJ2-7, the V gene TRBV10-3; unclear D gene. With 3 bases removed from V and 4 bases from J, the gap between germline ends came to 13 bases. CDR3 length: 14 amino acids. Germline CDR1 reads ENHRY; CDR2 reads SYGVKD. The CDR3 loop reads CAISDQETEYEQYF. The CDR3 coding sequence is TGTGCCATCAGTGACCAGGAAACAGAGTACGAGCAGTACTTC.

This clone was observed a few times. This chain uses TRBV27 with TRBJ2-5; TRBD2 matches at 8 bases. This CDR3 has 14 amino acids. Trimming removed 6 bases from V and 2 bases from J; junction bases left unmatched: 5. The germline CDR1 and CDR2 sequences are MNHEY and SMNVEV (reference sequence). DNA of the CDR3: TGTGCCAGCAGGTTTACGGGGGGGCAAGAGACCCAGTACTTC. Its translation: CASRFTGGQETQYF.

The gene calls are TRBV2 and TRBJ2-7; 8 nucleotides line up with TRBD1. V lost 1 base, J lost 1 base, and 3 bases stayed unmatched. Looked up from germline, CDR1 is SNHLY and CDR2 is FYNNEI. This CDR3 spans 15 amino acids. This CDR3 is CASSEGRDRSYEQYF. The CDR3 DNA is TGTGCCAGCAGTGAAGGGAGGGACAGGTCCTACGAGCAGTACTTC. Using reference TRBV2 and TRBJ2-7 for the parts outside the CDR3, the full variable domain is EPEVTQTPSHQVTQMGQEVILRCVPISNHLYFYWYRQILGQKVEFLVSFYNNEISEKSEIFDDQFSVERPDGSNFTLKIRSTKLEDSAMYFCASSEGRDRSYEQYFGPGTRLTVT.

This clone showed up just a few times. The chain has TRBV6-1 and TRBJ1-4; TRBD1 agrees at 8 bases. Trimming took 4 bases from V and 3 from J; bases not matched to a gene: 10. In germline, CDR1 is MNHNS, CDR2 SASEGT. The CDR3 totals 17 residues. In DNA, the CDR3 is TGTGCCAGCAGTGGTGTGGCAGGGGGCCGATCTAATGAAAAACTGTTTTTT. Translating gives CASSGVAGGRSNEKLFF.

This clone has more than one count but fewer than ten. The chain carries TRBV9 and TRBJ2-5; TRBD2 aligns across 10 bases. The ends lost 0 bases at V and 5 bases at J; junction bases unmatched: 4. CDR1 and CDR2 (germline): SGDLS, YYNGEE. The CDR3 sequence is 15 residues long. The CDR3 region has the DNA TGTGCCAGCAGCGTAGGGGTAGCGGGGGGCGAGACCCAGTACTTC. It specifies CASSVGVAGGETQYF.

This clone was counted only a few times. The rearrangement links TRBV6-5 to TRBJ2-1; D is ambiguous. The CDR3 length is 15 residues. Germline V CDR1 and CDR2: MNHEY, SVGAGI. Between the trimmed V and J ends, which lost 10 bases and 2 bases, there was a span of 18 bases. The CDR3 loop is CATQAVVSTYNEQFF. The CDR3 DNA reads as TGTGCCACCCAAGCAGTCGTTAGTACCTACAATGAGCAGTTCTTC.

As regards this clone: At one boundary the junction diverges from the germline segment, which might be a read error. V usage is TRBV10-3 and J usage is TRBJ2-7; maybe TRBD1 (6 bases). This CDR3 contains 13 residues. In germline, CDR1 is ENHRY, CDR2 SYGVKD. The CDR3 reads CAIMRAGAYEQYF. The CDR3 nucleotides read TGCGCCATCATGAGAGCAGGGGCCTACGAGCAGTACTTC.

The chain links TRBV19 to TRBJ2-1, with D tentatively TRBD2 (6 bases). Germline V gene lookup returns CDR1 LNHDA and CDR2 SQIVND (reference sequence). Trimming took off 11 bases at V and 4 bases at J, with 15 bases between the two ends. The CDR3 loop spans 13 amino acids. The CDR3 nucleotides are TGTGCCTCGGTACGGGCGGGATACAATGAGCAGTTCTTC. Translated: CASVRAGYNEQFF. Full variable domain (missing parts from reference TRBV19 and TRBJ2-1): DGGITQSPKYLFRKEGQNVTLSCEQNLNHDAMYWYRQDPGQGLRLIYYSQIVNDFQKGDIAEGYSVSREKKESFPLTVTSAQKNPTAFYLCASVRAGYNEQFFGPGTRLTVL.

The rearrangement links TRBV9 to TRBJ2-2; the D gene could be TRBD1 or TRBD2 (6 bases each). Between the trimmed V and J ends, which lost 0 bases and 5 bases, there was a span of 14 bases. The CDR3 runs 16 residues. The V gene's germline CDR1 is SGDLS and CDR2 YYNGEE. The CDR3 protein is CASSVAGGPGTGELFF. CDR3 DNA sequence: TGTGCCAGCAGCGTAGCTGGGGGGCCGGGGACCGGGGAGCTGTTTTTT.

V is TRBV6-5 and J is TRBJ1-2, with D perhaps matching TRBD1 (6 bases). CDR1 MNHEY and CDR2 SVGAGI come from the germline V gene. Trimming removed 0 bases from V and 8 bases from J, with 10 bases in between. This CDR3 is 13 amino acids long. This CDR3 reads CASSYSGAQGYTF. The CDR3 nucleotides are TGTGCCAGCAGTTACTCGGGGGCCCAGGGCTACACCTTC.

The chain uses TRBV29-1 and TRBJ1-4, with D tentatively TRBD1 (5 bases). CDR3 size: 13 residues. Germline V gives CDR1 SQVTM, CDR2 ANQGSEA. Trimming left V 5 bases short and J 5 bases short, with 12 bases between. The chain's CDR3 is CSVLLGENEKLFF. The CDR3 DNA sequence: TGCAGCGTTCTCTTAGGGGAGAATGAAAAACTGTTTTTT.

CDR3 protein: CASSLRQGPDSGNTIYF. The CDR3 region has the DNA TGTGCCAGCAGCCTTCGACAGGGACCTGACTCTGGAAACACCATATATTTT. The genes are TRBV5-6 and TRBJ1-3; 7 bases are a match to TRBD1. The CDR3 is 17 amino acids. Germline V gives CDR1 SGHDT, CDR2 YYEEEE. V was pared by 4 bases and J by 0 bases, with 10 bases of the junction left unmatched.

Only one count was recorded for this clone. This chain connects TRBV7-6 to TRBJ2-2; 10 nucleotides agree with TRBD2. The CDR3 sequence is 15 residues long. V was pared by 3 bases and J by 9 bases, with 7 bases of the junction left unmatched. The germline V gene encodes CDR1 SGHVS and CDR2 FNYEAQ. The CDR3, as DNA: TGTGCCAGCAGCTTTAGCGGGGGGAATATCAGGGAGCTGTTTTTT. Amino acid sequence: CASSFSGGNIRELFF.

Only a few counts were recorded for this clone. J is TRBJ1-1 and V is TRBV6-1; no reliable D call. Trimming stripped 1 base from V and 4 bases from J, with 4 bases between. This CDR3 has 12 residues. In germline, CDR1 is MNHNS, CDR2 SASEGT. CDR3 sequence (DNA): TGTGCCAGCAGTGAAGGGGGCACTGAAGCTTTCTTT. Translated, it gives CASSEGGTEAFF.

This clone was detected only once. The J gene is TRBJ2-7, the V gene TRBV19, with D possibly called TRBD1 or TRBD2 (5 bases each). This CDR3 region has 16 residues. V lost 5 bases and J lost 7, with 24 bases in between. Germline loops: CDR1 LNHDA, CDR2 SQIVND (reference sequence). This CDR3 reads CASSPGVGPKPGEQYF. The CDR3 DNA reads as TGTGCCAGTAGTCCCGGTGTGGGGCCCAAACCGGGAGAGCAGTACTTC.

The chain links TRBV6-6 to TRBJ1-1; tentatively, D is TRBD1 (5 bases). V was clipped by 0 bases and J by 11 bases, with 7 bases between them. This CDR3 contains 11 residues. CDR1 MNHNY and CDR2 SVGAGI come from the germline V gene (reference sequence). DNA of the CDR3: TGTGCCAGCAGTTACTCGTCAGGGGCTTTCTTT. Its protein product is CASSYSSGAFF.

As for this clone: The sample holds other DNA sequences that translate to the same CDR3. The CDR3 sequence: CASSLEPQETQYF. CDR3 bases: TGTGCCAGCAGCTTAGAGCCCCAAGAGACCCAGTACTTC. The chain is built from TRBV7-8 and TRBJ2-5; D not resolved. The CDR3 sequence is 13 residues long. Trimming took off 1 base at V and 1 base at J, with 4 bases between the two ends. Germline V lookup: CDR1 SGHVS, CDR2 FQNEAQ.